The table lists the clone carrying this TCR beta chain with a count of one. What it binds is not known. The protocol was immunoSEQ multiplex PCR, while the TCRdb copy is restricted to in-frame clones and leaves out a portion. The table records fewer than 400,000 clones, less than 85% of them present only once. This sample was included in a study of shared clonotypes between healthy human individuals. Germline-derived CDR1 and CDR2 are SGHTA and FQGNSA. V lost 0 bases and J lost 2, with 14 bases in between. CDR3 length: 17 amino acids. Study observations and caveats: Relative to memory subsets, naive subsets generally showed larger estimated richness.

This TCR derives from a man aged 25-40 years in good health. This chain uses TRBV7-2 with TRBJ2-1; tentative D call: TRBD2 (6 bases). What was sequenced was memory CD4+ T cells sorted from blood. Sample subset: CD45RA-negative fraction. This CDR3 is CASSLAGGAITYNEQFF. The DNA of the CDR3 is TGTGCCAGCAGCTTAGCGGGAGGTGCCATAACCTACAATGAGCAGTTCTTC.